This T cell receptor beta chain was profiled in a study of cytomegalovirus exposure and HLA in healthy donors. Researchers ran the PCR with 60 Vbeta and 13 Jbeta primers. Only in-frame clones appear in the TCRdb table, and some are missing; sequencing was by immunoSEQ multiplex PCR. The table has about 120,000 clones, approximately 74% seen once. Study results and caveats: The HLA-A and HLA-B alleles of most subjects were reportedly predicted accurately from TCR beta sequences.

In regard to this clone: Its matching antigen is unknown.

The sequenced sample was PBMCs. This clonotype was obtained from a man aged 40-55 years in good health and CMV-seropositive.

The CDR3 nucleotides read TGTGCCAGTAAAATCCGGGGAGGATATGAGCAGTTCTTC. As protein: CASKIRGGYEQFF. The rearrangement joins TRBV19 to TRBJ2-1; TRBD2 is a possible D gene (6 bases). Germline loops: CDR1 LNHDA, CDR2 SQIVND (reference sequence). The CDR3 consists of 13 residues. V dropped 7 bases and J dropped 8 bases, with 15 bases sitting between them.